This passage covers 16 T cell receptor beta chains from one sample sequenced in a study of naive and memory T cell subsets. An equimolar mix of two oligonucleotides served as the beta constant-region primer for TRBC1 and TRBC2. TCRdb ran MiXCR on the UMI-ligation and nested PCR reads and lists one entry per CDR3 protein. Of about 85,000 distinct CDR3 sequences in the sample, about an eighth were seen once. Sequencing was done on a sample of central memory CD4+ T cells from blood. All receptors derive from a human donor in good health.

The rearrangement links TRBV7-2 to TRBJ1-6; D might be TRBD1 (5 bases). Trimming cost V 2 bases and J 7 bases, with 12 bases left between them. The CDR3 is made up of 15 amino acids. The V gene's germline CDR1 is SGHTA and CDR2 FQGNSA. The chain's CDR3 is CASSLPGRLNSPLHF. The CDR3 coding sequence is TGTGCCAGCAGCTTACCGGGACGGCTCAATTCACCCCTCCACTTT. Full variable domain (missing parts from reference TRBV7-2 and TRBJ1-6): GAGVSQSPSNKVTEKGKDVELRCDPISGHTALYWYRQSLGQGLEFLIYFQGNSAPDKSGLPSDRFSAERTGGSVSTLTIQRTQQEDSAVYLCASSLPGRLNSPLHFGNGTRLTVT.

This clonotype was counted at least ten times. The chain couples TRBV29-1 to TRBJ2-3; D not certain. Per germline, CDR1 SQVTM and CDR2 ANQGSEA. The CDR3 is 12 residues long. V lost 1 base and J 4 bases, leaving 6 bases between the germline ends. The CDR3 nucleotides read TGCAGCGTTGAAGCGGAGTCAGATACGCAGTATTTT. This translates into CSVEAESDTQYF.

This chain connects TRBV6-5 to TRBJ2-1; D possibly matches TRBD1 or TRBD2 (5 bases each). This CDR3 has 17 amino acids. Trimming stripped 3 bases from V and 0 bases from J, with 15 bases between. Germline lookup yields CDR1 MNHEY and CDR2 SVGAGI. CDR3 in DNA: TGTGCCAGCAGTTATGGTCATGGGGGATCCTCCTACAATGAGCAGTTCTTC. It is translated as CASSYGHGGSSYNEQFF.

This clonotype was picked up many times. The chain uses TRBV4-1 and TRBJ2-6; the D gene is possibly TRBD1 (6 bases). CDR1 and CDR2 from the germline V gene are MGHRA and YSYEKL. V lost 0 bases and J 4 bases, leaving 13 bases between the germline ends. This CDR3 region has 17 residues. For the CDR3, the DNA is TGCGCCAGCAGCCAAGATACAGGGTGGAGAGGGGCCAACGTCCTGACTTTC. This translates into CASSQDTGWRGANVLTF.

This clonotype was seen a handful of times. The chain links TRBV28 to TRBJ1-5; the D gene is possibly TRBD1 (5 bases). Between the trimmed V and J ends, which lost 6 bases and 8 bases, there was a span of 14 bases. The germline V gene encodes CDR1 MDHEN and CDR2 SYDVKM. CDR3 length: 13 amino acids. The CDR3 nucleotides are TGTGCCAGCAGAGCAGGGATAGTAAAGCCCCAGCATTTT. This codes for CASRAGIVKPQHF.

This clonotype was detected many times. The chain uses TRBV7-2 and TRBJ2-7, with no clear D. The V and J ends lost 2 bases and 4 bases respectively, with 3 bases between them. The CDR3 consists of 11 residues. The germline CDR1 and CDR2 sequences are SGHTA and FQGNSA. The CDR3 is CASSLLYEQYF. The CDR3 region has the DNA TGTGCCAGCAGCTTACTGTACGAGCAGTACTTC.

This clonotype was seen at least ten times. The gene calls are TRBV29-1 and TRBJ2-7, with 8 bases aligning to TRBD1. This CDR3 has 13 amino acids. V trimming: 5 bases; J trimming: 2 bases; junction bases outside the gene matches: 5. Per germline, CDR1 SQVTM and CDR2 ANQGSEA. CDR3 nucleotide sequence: TGCAGCGTTAATTCGGGACAGGCCTACGAGCAGTACTTC. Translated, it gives CSVNSGQAYEQYF.

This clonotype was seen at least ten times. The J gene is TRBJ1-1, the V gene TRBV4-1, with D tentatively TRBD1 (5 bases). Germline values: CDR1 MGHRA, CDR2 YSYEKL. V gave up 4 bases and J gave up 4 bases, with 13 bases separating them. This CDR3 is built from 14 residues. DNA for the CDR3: TGCGCCAGCAGCCCCCTGACCGGGGGCACTGAAGCTTTCTTT. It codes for CASSPLTGGTEAFF.

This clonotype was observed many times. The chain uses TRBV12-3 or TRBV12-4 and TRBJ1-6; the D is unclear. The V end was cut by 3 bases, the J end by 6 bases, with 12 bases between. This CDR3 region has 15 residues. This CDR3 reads CASSFAGISNSPLHF. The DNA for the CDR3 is TGTGCCAGCAGTTTTGCGGGGATCAGTAATTCACCCCTCCACTTT.

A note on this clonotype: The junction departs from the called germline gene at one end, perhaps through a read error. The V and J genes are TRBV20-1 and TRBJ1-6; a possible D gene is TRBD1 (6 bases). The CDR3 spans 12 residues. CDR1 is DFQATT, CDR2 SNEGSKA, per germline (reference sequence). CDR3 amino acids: CSAREGVLPLHF. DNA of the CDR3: TGCAGTGCAAGAGAGGGGGTTCTACCCCTCCACTTT.

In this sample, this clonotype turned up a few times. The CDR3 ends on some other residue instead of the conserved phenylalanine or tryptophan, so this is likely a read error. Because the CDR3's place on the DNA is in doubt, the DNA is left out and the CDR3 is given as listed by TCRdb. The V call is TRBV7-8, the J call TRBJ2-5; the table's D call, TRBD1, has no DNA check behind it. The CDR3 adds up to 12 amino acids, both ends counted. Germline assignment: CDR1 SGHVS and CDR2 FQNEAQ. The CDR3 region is CASSFKWSGWKI.

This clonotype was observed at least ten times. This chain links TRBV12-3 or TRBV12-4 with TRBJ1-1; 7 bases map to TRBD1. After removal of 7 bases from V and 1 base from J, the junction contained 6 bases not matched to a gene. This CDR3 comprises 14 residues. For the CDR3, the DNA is TGTGCCAGCACCCAGACAGGGTGGAACACTGAAGCTTTCTTT. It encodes CASTQTGWNTEAFF.

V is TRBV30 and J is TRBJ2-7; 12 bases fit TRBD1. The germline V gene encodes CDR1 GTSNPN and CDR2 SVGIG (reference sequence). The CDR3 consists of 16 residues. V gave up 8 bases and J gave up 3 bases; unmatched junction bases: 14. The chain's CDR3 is CARDRGPTSGVYEQYF. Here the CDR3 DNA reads TGTGCCCGGGACAGGGGGCCAACTAGCGGGGTCTACGAGCAGTACTTC.

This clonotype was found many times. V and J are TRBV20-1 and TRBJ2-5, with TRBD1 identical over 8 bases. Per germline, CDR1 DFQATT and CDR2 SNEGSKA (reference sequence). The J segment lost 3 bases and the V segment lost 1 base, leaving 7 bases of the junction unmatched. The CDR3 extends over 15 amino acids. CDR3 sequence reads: CSARAGTGRKETQYF. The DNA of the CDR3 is TGCAGTGCTAGAGCCGGGACAGGCCGAAAAGAGACCCAGTACTTC.

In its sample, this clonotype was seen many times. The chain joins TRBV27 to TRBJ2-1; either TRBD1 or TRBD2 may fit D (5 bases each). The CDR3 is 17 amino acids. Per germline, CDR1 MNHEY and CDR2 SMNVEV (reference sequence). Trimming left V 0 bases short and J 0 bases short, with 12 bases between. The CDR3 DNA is TGTGCCAGCAGTTTATCAGGGACGTACAGCTCCTACAATGAGCAGTTCTTC. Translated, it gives CASSLSGTYSSYNEQFF.

The CDR3 DNA reads TGTGCCTCCGCTAGGGGATTAGATACCTACGAGCAGTACTTC. As protein: CASARGLDTYEQYF. The rearrangement links TRBV12-3 or TRBV12-4 to TRBJ2-7, with D possibly being TRBD1 (5 bases). V lost 11 bases and J lost 2, with 19 bases in between. The CDR3 is 14 amino acids.